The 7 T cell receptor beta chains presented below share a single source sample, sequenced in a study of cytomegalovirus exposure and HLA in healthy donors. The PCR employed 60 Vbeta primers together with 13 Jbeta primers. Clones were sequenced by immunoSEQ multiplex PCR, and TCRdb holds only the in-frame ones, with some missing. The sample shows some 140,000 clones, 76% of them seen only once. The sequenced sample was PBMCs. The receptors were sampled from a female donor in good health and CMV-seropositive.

The DNA for the CDR3 is TGTGCCAGTAGTATAGCGGGTCGTGGGGCCAAAAACATTCAGTACTTC. Encoded protein: CASSIAGRGAKNIQYF. The chain uses TRBV19 and TRBJ2-4; D uncertain. The CDR3 consists of 16 residues. V was pared by 1 base and J by 1 base, with 11 bases between. From germline, CDR1 is LNHDA and CDR2 SQIVND (reference sequence). Together with reference TRBV19 and TRBJ2-4, the CDR3 gives the full variable domain: DGGITQSPKYLFRKEGQNVTLSCEQNLNHDAMYWYRQDPGQGLRLIYYSQIVNDFQKGDIAEGYSVSREKKESFPLTVTSAQKNPTAFYLCASSIAGRGAKNIQYFGAGTRLSVL.

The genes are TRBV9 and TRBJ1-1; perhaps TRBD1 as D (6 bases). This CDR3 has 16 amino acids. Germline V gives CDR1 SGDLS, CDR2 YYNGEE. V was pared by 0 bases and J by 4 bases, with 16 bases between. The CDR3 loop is CASSVGWGGGGTEAFF. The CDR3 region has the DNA TGTGCCAGCAGCGTAGGTTGGGGGGGCGGCGGCACTGAAGCTTTCTTT.

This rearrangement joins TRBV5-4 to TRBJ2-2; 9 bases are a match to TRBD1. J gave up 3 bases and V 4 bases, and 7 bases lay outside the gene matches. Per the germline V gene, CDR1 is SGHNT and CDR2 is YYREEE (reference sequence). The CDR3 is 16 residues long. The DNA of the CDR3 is TGTGCCAGCAGCGAGTCTGGACAGGGGTACACCGGGGAGCTGTTTTTT. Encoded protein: CASSESGQGYTGELFF.

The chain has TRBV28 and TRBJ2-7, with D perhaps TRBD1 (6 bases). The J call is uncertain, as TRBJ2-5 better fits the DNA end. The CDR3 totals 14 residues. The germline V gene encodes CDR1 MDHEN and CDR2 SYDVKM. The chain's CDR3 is CASSLLQGRETQYF. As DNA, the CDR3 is TGTGCCAGCAGTTTATTGCAGGGGCGGGAGACCCAGTACTTC.

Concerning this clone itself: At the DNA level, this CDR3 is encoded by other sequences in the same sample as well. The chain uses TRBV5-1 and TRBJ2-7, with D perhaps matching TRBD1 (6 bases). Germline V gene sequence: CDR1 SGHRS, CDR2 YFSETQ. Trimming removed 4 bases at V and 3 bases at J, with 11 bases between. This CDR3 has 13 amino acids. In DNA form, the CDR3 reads TGCGCCAGCAGCCTGGACAGTTTCTACGAGCAGTACTTC. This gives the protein CASSLDSFYEQYF.

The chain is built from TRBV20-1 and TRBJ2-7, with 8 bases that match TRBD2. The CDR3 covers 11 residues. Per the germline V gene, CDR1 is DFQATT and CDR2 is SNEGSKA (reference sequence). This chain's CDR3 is CSGTRLYEQYF. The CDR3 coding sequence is TGCAGCGGGACTAGGCTCTACGAGCAGTACTTC.

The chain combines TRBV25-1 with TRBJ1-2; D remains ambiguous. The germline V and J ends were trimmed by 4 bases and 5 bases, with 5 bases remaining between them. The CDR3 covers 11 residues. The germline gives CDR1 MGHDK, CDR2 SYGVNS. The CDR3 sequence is CASSAGYGYTF. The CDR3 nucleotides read TGTGCCAGCAGTGCGGGTTATGGCTACACCTTC.